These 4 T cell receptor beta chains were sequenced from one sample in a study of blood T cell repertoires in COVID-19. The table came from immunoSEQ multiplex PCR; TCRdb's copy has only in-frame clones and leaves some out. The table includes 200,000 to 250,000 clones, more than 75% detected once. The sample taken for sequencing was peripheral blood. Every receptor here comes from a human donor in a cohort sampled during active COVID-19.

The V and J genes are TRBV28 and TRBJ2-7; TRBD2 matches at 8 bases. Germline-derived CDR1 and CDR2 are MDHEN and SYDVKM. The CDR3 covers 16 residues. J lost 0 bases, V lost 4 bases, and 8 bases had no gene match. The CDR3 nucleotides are TGTGCCAGCAGTTCGGGGGGGGCGGGAGACTCCTACGAGCAGTACTTC. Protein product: CASSSGGAGDSYEQYF.

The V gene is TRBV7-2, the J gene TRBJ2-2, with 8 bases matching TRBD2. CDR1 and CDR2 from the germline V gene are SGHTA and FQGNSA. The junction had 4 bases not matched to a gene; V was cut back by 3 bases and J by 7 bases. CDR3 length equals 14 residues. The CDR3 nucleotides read TGTGCCAGCAGCTTGTCGGGAGGGAGCGGGGAGCTGTTTTTT. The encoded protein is CASSLSGGSGELFF.

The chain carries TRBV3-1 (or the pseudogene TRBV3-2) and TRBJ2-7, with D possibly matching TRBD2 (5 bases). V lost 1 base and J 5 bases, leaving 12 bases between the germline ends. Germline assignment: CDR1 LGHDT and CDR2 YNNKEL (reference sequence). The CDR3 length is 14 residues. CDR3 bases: TGTGCCAGCAGCCAAGTGAGGGCCCTGAACGAGCAGTACTTC. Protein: CASSQVRALNEQYF.

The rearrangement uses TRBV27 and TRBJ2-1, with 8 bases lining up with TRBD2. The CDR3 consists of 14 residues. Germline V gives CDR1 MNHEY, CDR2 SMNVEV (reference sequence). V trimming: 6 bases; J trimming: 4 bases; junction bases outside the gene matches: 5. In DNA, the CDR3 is TGTGCCAGCAGAGTAGCGGGGCTATACAATGAGCAGTTCTTC. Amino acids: CASRVAGLYNEQFF.